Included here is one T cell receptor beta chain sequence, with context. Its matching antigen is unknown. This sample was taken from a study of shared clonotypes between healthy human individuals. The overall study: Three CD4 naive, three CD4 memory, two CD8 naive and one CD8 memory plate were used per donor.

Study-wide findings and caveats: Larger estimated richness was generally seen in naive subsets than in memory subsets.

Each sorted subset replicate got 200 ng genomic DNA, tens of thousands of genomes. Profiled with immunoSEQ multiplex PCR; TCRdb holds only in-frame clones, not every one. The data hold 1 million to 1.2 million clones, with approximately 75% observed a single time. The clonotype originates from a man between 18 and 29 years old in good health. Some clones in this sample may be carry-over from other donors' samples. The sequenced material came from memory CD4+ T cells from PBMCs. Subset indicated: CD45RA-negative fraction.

This chain's CDR3 is CASSLQGIGSYNEQFF. As DNA, the CDR3 is TGTGCCAGCAGTTTACAGGGAATCGGCTCCTACAATGAGCAGTTCTTC. V usage is TRBV28 and J usage is TRBJ2-1, with D possibly TRBD1 on 5 matching bases. Trimming stripped 2 bases from V and 0 bases from J, with 11 bases between. The CDR3 length is 16 residues. CDR1 is MDHEN and CDR2 is SYDVKM in the germline V gene.